This T cell receptor beta chain was identified during a study of human CD8 memory T cell subsets. Whole-study results and caveats: According to Chao1 estimates, stem-like memory T cells seemed more diverse than precursor exhausted T cells were. The authors found that stem-like memory and precursor exhausted T cell repertoires overlapped minimally.

The PBMC were taken from buffy coats (from healthy donors). Germline loops: CDR1 MRHNA, CDR2 SNTAGT. The CDR3 contains 17 residues. Generation of TCR beta libraries used UMI-labeled 5' RACE. From the 5' RACE reads, TCRdb lists one entry per CDR3 protein and no DNA. The sample has around 4,300 distinct CDR3 sequences. As to this clonotype: What it binds is unknown.

The clonotype comes from a human donor in good health. V gene TRBV6-4 combines with J gene TRBJ2-3; TCRdb reports TRBD2, a call that lacks DNA to check it against. Sequencing used CD8+ effector memory T cells (TEM) sorted from PBMCs. Subset specified: effector memory CD8 T cells, CCR7- CD45RO+ CD95+. The CDR3 sequence: CASSPGTSGGAVDTQYF.